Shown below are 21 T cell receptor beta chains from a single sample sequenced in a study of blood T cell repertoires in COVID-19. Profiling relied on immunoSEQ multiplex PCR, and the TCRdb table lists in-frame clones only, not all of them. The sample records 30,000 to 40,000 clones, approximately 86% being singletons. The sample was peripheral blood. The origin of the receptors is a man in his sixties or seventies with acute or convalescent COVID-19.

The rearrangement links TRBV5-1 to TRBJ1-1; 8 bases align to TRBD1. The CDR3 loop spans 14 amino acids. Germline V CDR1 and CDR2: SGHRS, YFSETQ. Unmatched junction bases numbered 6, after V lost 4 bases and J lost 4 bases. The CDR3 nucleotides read TGCGCCAGCAGCGGGGGACAGGCTATCACTGAAGCTTTCTTT. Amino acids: CASSGGQAITEAFF.

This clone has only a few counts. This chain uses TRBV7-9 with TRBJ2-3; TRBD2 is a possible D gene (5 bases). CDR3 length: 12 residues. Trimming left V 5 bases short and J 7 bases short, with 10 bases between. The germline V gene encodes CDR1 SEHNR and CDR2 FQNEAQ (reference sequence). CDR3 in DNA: TGTGCCAGCAGCCCAGCGGCAAATACGCAGTATTTT. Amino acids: CASSPAANTQYF.

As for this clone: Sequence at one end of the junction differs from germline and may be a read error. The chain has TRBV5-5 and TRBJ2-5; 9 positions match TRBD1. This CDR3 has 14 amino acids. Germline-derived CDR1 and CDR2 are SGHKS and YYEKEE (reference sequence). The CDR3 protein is CASRDSGTGPPQDF. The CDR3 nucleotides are TGTGCCAGCAGAGACTCCGGGACAGGGCCGCCTCAGGACTTC. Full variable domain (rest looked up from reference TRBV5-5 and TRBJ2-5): DAGVTQSPTHLIKTRGQQVTLRCSPISGHKSVSWYQQVLGQGPQFIFQYYEKEERGRGNFPDRFSARQFPNYSSELNVNALLLGDSALYLCASRDSGTGPPQDFGPGTRLLVL.

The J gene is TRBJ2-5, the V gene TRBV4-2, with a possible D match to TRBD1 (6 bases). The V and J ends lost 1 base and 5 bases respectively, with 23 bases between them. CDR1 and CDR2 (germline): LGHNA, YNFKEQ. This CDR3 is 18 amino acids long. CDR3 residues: CASSQADRGGIGVETQYF. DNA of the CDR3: TGTGCCAGCAGCCAAGCCGACCGAGGGGGTATAGGGGTGGAGACCCAGTACTTC.

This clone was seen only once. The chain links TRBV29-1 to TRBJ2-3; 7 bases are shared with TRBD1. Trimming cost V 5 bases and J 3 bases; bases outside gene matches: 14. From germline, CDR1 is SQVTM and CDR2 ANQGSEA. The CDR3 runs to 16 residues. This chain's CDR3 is CSVWGNAQGLTDTQYF. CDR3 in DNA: TGCAGCGTTTGGGGGAATGCACAGGGGTTAACAGATACGCAGTATTTT.

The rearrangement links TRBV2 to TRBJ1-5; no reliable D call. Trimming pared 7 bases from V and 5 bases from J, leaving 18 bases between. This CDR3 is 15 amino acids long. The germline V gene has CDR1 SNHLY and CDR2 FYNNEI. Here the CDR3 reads CASTESQTWDQPQHF. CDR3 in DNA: TGTGCCAGCACGGAGAGTCAAACGTGGGATCAGCCCCAGCATTTT.

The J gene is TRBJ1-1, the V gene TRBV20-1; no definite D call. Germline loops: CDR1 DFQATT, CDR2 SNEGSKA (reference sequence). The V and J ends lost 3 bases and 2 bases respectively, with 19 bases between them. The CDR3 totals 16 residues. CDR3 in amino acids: CSASVIRPGRNTEAFF. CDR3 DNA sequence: TGCAGTGCTAGTGTTATCCGCCCGGGAAGAAACACTGAAGCTTTCTTT.

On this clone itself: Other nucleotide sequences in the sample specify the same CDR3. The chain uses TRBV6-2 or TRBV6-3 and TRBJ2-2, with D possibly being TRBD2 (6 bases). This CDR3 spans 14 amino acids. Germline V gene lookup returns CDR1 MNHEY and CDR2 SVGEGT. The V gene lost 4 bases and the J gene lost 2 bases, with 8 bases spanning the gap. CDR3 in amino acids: CASSLRGNTGELFF. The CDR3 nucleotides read TGTGCCAGCAGTTTGCGGGGAAACACCGGGGAGCTGTTTTTT.

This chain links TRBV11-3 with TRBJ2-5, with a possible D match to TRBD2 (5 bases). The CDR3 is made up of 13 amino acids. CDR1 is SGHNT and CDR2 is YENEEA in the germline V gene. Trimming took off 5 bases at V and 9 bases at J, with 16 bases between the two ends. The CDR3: CASSQTVWGAQYF. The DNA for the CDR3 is TGTGCCAGCAGCCAAACAGTATGGGGAGCCCAGTACTTC.

In nucleotides, the CDR3 is TGTGCCAGCAGGGCCGGGACAGAACAAGAGACCCAGTACTTC. Residues: CASRAGTEQETQYF. The chain joins TRBV2 to TRBJ2-5, with TRBD1 matching 7 bases. V gave up 6 bases and J gave up 2 bases; unmatched junction bases: 6. The CDR3 loop spans 14 amino acids. Germline V lookup: CDR1 SNHLY, CDR2 FYNNEI.

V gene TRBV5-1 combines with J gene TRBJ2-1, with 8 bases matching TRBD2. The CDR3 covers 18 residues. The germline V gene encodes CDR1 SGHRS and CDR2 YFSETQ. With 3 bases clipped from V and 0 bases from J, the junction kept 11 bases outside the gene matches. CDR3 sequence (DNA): TGCGCCAGCAGCTCGGCGGGCGGGGGGACGAGCTCCTACAATGAGCAGTTCTTC. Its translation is CASSSAGGGTSSYNEQFF.

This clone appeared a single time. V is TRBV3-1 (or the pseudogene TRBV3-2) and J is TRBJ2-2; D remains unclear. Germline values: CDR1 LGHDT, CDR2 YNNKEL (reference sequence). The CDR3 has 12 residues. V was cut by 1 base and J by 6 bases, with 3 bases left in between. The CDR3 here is CASSQGAGELFF. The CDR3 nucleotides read TGTGCCAGCAGCCAAGGAGCCGGGGAGCTGTTTTTT.

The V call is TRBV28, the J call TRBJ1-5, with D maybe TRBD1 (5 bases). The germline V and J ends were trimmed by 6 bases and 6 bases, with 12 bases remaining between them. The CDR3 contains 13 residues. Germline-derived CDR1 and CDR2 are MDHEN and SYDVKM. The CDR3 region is CASRTQGSQPQHF. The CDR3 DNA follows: TGTGCCAGCAGGACCCAGGGAAGTCAGCCCCAGCATTTT.

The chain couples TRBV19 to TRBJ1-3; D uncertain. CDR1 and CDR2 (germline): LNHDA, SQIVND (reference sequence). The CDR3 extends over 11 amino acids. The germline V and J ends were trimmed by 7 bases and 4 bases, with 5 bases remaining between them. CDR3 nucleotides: TGTGCCAGTAAACAGGGAAACACCATATATTTT. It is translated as CASKQGNTIYF.

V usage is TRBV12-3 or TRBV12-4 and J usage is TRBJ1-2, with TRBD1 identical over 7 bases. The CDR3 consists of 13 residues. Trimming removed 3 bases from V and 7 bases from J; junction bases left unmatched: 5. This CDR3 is CASSLNRGSGYTF. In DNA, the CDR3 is TGTGCCAGCAGTTTGAACAGGGGCTCTGGCTACACCTTC.

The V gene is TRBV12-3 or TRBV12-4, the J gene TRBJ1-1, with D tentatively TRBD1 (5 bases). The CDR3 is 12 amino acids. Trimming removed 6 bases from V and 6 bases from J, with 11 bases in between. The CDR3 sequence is CASRESTAEAFF. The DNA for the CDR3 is TGTGCCAGCAGGGAATCGACAGCTGAAGCTTTCTTT.

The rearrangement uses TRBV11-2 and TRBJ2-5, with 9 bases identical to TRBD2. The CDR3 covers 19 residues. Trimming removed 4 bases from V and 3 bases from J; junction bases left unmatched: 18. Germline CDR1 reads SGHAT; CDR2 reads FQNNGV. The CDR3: CASSSLREGVPSGKETQYF. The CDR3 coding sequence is TGTGCCAGCAGCTCCCTCCGGGAGGGGGTGCCTAGCGGGAAAGAGACCCAGTACTTC.

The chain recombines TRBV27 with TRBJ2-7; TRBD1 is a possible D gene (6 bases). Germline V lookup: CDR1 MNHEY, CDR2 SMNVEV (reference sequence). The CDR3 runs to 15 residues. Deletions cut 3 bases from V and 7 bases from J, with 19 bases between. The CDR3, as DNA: TGTGCCAGCAGTTTCTTCCAGGGGAGAGTAGGGGAGCAGTACTTC. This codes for CASSFFQGRVGEQYF.

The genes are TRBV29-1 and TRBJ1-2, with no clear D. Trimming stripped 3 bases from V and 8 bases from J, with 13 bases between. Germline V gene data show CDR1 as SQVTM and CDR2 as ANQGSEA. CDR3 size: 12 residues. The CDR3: CSVDNPGGGYTF. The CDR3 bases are TGCAGCGTTGACAACCCGGGAGGAGGCTACACCTTC. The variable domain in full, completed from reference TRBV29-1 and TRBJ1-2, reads SAVISQKPSRDICQRGTSLTIQCQVDSQVTMMFWYRQQPGQSLTLIATANQGSEATYESGFVIDKFPISRPNLTFSTLTVSNMSPEDSSIYLCSVDNPGGGYTFGSGTRLTVV.

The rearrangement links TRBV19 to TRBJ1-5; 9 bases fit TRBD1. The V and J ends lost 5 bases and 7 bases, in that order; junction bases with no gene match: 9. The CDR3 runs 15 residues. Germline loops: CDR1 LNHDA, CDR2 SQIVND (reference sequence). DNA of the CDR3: TGTGCCAGTAGTGTTACAGGGGGCGCGTGGCAGCCCCAGCATTTT. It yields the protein CASSVTGGAWQPQHF.

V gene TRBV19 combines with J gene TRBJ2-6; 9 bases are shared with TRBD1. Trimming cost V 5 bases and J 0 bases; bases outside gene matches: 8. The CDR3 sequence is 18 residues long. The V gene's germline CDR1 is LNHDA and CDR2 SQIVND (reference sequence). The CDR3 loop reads CASSARTGVLSGANVLTF. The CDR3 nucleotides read TGTGCCAGTAGTGCCCGGACAGGGGTTCTCTCTGGGGCCAACGTCCTGACTTTC.